Sequencing of this T cell receptor (beta chain) was carried out in a study of shared clonotypes between healthy human individuals. Study results and limitations: Clonotype sharing levels among donors were expected to vary with sequencing depth.

Trimming took 5 bases from V and 4 from J; bases not matched to a gene: 12. Germline loops: CDR1 SEHNR, CDR2 FQNEAQ (reference sequence). CDR3 length equals 16 residues. Original data processing: Junction-only immunoSEQ data arrived without quality scores, meaning filtering differed. TCRdb's table, derived via immunoSEQ multiplex PCR, lists solely in-frame clones and lacks some. D and trimming come from the DNA, and the V and J calls and clone size come from that table. The sample has about 380,000 clones; about 97% are singletons. Remarks on this clone: Antigen unknown.

This clonotype originated in a man aged 30-40 years in good health. The chain uses TRBV7-9 and TRBJ2-3; 7 bases fit TRBD1. What was sequenced was memory CD8+ T cells sorted from blood. The subset was: CD45RO+ cells pooled with CCR7-negative TemRA cells. The CDR3 DNA follows: TGTGCCAGCAGCAAACGACAGGGTCAGTGGCCAGATACGCAGTATTTT. Amino acids: CASSKRQGQWPDTQYF.